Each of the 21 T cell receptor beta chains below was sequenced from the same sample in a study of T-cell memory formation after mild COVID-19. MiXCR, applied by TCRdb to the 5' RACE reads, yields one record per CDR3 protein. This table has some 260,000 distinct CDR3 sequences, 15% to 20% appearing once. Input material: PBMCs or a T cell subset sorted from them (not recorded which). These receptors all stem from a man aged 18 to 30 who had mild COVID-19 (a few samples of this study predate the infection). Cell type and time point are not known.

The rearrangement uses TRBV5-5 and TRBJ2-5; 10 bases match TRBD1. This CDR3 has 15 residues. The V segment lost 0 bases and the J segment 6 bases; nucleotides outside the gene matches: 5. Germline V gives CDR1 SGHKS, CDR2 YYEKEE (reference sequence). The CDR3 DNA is TGTGCCAGCAGCTTGGGGACAGGGGGTGGGAAGACCCAGTACTTC. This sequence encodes CASSLGTGGGKTQYF.

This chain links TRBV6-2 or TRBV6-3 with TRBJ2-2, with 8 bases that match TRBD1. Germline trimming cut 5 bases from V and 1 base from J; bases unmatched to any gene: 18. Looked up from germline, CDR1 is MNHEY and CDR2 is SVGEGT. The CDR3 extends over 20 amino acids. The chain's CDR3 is CASSPHLHDRGGLNTGELFF. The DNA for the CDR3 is TGTGCCAGCAGTCCTCACCTTCACGACAGGGGCGGTTTGAACACCGGGGAGCTGTTTTTT.

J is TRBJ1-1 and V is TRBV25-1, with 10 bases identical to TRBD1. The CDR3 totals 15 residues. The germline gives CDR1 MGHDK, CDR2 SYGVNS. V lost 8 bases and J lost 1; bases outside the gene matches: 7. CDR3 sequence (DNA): TGTGCCAGCCTGCAGGACAGGGGGTGGAACACTGAAGCTTTCTTT. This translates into CASLQDRGWNTEAFF.

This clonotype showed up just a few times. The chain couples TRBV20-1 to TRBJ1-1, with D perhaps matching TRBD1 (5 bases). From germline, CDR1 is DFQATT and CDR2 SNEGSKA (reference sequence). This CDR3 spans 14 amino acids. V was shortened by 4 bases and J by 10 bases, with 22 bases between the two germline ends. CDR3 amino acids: CSATPGSSGEGAFF. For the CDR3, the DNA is TGCAGTGCTACACCGGGGAGTTCGGGGGAGGGAGCTTTCTTT.

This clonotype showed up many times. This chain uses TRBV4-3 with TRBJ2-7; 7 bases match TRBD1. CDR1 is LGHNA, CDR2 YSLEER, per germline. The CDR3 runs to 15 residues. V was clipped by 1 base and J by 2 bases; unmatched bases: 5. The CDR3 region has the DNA TGCGCCAGCAGCCAAGGAAGGGACAGCCCCTACGAGCAGTACTTC. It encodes CASSQGRDSPYEQYF.

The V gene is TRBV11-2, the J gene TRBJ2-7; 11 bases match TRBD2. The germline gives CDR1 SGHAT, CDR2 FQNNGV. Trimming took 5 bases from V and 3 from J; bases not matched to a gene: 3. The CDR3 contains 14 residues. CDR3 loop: CASSPGLAGYEQYV. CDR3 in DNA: TGTGCCAGCAGCCCCGGACTAGCGGGCTACGAGCAGTACGTC.

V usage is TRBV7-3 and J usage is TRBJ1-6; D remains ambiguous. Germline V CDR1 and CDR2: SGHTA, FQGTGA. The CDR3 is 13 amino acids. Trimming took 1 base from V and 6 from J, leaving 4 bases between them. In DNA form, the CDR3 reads TGTGCCAGCAGCTTAAGGGCTAATTCACCCCTCCACTTT. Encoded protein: CASSLRANSPLHF.

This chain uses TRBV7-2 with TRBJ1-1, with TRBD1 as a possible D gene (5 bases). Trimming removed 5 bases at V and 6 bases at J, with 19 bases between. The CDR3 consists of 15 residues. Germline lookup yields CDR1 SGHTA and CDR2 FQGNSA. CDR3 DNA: TGTGCCAGCAGCCCTGGGGCCCTGAGGGGTCCTGAAGCTTTCTTT. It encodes CASSPGALRGPEAFF. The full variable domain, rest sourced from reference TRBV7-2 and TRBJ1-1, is GAGVSQSPSNKVTEKGKDVELRCDPISGHTALYWYRQSLGQGLEFLIYFQGNSAPDKSGLPSDRFSAERTGGSVSTLTIQRTQQEDSAVYLCASSPGALRGPEAFFGQGTRLTVV.

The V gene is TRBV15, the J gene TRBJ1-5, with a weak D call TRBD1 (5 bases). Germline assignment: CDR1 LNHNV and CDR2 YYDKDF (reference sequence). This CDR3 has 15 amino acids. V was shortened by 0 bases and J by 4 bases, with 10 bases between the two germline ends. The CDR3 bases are TGTGCCACCAGCAGAGAATGGGGGAATAATCAGCCCCAGCATTTT. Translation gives CATSREWGNNQPQHF.

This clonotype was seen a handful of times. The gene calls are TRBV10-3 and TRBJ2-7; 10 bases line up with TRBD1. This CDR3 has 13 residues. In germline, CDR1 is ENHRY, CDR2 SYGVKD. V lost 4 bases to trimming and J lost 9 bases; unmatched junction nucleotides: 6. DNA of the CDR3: TGTGCCATCAGTGCCCGGGACAGGGGATGGCAGTACGTC. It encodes CAISARDRGWQYV.

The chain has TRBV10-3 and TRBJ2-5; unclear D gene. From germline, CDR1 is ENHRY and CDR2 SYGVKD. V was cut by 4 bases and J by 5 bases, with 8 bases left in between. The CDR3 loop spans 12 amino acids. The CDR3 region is CAISGWDETQYF. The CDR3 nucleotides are TGTGCCATCAGTGGCTGGGATGAGACCCAGTACTTC.

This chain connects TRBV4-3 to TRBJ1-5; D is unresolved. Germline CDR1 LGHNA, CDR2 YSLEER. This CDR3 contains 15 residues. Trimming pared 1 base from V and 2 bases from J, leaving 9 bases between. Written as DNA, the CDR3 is TGCGCCAGCAGCCAAGTTTTGGGTGGCAATCAGCCCCAGCATTTT. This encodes CASSQVLGGNQPQHF.

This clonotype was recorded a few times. The CDR3 sequence is CASSKARGSHEQYV. DNA of the CDR3: TGTGCCAGCAGCAAAGCCCGGGGTTCCCACGAGCAGTACGTC. V usage is TRBV21-1 and J usage is TRBJ2-7; TRBD1 reflects the table's D call only, with no check against the DNA. TRBV21-1 is a pseudogene locus. The CDR3 covers 14 residues.

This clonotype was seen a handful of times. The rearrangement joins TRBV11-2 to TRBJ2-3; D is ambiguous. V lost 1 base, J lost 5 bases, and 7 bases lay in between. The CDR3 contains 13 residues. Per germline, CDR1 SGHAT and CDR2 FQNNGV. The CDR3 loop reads CASSLGVKDTQYF. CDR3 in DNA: TGTGCCAGCAGCTTAGGAGTTAAAGATACGCAGTATTTT.

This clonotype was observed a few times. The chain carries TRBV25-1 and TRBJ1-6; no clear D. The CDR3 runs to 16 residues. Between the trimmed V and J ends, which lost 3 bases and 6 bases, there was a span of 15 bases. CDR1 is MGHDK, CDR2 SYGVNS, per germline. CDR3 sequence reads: CASSDPSSGVNSPLHF. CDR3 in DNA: TGTGCCAGCAGTGACCCCTCGAGCGGGGTTAATTCACCCCTCCACTTT. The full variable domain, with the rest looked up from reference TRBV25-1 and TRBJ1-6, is EADIYQTPRYLVIGTGKKITLECSQTMGHDKMYWYQQDPGMELHLIHYSYGVNSTEKGDLSSESTVSRIRTEHFPLTLESARPSHTSQYLCASSDPSSGVNSPLHFGNGTRLTVT.

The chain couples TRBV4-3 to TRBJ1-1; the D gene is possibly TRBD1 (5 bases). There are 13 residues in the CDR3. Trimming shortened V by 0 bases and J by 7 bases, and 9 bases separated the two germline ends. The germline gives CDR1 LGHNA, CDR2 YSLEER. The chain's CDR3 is CASSQDTGLEAFF. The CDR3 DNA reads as TGCGCCAGCAGCCAAGATACGGGGCTTGAAGCTTTCTTT.

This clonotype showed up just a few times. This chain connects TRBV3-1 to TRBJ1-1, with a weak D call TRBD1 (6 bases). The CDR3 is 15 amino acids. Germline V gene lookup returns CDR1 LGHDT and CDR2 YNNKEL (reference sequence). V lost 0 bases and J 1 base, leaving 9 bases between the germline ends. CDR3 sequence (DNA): TGTGCCAGCAGCCAAGAATCAGGGGCGAACACTGAAGCTTTCTTT. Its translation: CASSQESGANTEAFF.

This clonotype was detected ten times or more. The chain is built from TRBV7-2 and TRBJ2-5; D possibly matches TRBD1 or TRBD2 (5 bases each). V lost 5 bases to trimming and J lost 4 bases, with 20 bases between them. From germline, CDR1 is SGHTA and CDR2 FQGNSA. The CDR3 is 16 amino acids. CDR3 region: CASSPNGGGVGETQYF. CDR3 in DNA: TGTGCCAGCAGCCCGAACGGTGGGGGAGTCGGAGAGACCCAGTACTTC.

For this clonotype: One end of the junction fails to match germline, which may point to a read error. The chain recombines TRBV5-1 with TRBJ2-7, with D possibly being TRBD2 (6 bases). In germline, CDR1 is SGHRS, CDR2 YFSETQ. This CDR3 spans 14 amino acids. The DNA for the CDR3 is TGCGCCAGCAGCTTGGCGGGACTGCAGTACGGGCAGTACTTC. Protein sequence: CASSLAGLQYGQYF.

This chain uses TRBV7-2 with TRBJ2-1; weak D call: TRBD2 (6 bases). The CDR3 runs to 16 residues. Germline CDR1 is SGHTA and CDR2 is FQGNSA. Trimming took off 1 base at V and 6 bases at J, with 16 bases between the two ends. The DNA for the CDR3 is TGTGCCAGCAGCTTAGAAGGGACTCGATACGGCAATGAGCAGTTCTTC. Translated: CASSLEGTRYGNEQFF.

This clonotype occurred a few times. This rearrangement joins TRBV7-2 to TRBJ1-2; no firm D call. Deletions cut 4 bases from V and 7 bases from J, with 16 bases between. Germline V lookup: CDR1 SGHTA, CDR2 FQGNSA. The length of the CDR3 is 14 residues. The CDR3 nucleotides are TGTGCCAGCAGCTCAAATTACCACGGCTTTGGCTACACCTTC. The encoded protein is CASSSNYHGFGYTF.